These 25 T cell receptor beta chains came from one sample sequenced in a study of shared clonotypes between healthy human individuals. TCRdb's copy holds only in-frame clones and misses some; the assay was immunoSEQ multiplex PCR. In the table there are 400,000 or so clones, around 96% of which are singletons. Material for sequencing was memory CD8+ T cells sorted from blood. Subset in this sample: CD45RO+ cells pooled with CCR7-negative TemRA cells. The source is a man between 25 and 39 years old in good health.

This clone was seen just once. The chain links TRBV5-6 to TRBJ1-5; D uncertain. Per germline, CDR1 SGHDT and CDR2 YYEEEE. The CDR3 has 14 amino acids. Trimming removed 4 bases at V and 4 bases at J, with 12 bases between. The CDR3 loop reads CASSPWTKNQPQHF. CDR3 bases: TGTGCCAGCAGCCCTTGGACCAAGAATCAGCCCCAGCATTTT.

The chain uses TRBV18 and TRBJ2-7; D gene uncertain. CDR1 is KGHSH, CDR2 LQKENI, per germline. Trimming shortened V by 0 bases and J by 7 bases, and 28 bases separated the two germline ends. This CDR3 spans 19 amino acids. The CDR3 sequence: CASSPPPITTPTRIGEQYF. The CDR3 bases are TGTGCCAGCTCACCACCGCCTATCACAACTCCTACGAGGATAGGGGAGCAGTACTTC.

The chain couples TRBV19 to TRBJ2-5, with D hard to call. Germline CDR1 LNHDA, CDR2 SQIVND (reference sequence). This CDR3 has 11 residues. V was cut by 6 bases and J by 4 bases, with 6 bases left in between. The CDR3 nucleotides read TGTGCCAGTAGGGTGGGAGAGACCCAGTACTTC. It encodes CASRVGETQYF.

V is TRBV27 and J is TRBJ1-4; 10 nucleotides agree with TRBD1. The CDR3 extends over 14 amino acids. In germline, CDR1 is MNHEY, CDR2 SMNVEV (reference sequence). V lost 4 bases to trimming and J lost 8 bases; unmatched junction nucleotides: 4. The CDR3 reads CASSWDRGGEKLFF. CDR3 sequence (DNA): TGTGCCAGCAGTTGGGACAGGGGAGGGGAAAAACTGTTTTTT.

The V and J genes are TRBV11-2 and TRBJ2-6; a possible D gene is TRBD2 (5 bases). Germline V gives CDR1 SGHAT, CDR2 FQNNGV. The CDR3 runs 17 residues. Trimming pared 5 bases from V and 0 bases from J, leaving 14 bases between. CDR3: CASSRRYAFSGANVLTF. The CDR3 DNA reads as TGTGCCAGCAGCAGGAGGTACGCCTTCTCTGGGGCCAACGTCCTGACTTTC.

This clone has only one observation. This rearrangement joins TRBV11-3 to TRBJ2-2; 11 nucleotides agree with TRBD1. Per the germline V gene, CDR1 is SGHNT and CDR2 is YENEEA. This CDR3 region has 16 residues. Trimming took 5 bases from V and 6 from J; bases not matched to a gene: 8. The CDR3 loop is CASSHYRTGGPGELFF. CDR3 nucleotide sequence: TGTGCCAGCAGCCACTACCGGACAGGGGGCCCCGGGGAGCTGTTTTTT.

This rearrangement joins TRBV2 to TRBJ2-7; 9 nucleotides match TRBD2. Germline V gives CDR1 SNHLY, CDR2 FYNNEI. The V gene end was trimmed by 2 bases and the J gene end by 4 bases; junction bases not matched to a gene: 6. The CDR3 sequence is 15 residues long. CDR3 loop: CASSEPGGRGYEQYF. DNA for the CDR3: TGTGCCAGCAGTGAACCAGGCGGGAGGGGTTACGAGCAGTACTTC.

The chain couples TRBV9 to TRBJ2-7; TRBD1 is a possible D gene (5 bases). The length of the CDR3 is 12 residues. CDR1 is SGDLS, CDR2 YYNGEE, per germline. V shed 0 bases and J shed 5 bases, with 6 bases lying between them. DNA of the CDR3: TGTGCCAGCAGCGTAGAAGGGGACGAGCAGTACTTC. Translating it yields CASSVEGDEQYF. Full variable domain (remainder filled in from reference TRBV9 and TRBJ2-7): DSGVTQTPKHLITATGQRVTLRCSPRSGDLSVYWYQQSLDQGLQFLIQYYNGEERAKGNILERFSAQQFPDLHSELNLSSLELGDSALYFCASSVEGDEQYFGPGTRLTVT.

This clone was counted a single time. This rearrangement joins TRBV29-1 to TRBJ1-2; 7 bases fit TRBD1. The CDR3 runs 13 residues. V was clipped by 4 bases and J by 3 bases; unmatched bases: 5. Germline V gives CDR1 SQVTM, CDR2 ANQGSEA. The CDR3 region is CSVGTGTYYGYTF. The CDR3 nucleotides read TGCAGCGTTGGGACAGGCACTTACTATGGCTACACCTTC.

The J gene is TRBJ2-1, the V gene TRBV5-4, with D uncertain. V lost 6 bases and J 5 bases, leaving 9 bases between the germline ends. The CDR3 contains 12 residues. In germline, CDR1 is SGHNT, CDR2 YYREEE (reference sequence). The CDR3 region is CASTSLNNEQFF. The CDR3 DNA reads TGTGCCAGCACCAGCCTTAACAATGAGCAGTTCTTC.

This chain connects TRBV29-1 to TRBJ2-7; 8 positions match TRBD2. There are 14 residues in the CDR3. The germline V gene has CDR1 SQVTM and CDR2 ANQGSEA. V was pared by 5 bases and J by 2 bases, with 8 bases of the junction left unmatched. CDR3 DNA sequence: TGCAGCGTTCTTGAATTAGCGGGGACCTACGAGCAGTACTTC. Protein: CSVLELAGTYEQYF.

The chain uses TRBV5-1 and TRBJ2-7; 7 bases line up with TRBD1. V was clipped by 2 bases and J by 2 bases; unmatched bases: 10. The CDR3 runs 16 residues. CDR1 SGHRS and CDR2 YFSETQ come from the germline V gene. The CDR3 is CASSLKPHDRAYEQYF. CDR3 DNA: TGCGCCAGCAGCTTAAAGCCTCACGACAGGGCCTACGAGCAGTACTTC.

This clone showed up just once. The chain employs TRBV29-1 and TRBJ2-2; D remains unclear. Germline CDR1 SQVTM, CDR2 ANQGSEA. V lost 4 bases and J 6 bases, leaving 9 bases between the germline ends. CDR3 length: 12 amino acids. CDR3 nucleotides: TGCAGCGTTGCAGGAAAATCCGGGGAGCTGTTTTTT. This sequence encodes CSVAGKSGELFF.

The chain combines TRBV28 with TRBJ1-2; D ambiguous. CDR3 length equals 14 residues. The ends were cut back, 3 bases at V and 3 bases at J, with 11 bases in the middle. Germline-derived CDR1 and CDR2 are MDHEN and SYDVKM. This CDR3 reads CASSFESTHYGYTF. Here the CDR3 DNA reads TGTGCCAGCAGTTTTGAGTCTACCCACTATGGCTACACCTTC.

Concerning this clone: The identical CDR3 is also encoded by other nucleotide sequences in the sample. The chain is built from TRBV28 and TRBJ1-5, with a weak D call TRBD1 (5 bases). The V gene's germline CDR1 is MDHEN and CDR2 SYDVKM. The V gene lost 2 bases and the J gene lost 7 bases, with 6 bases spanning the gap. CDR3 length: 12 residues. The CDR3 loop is CASSLGGQPQHF. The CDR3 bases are TGTGCCAGCAGTTTAGGGGGGCAGCCCCAGCATTTT.

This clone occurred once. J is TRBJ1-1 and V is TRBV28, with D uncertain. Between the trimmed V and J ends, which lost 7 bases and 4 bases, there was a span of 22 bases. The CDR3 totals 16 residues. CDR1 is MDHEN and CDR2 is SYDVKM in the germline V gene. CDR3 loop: CASIPREDPGITEAFF. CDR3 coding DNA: TGTGCCAGCATCCCTAGAGAAGACCCGGGGATCACTGAAGCTTTCTTT.

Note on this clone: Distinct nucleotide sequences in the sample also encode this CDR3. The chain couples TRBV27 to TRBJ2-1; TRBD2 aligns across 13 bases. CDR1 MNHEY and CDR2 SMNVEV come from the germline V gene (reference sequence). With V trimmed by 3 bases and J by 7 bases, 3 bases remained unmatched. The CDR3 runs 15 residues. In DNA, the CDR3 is TGTGCCAGCAGTTTTCGACTAGCGGGAGGAAATGAGCAGTTCTTC. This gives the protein CASSFRLAGGNEQFF.

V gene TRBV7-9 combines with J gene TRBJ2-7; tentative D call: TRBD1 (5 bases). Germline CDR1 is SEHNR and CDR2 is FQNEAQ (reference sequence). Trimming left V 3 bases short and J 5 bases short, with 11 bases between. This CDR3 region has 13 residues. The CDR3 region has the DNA TGTGCCAGCAGCTTGCAGGGAATCCACGAGCAGTACTTC. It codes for CASSLQGIHEQYF.

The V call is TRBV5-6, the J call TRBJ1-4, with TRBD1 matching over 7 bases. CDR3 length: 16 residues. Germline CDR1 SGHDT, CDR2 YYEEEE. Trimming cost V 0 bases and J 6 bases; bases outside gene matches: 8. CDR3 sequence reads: CASSLARRDRHEKLFF. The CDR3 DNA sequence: TGTGCCAGCAGCTTGGCCAGGCGGGACAGACATGAAAAACTGTTTTTT.

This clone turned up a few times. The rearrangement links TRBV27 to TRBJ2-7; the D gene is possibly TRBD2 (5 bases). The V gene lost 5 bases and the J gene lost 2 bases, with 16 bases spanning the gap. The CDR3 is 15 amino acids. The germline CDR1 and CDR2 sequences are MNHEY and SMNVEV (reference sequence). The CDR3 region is CASSQLSVSTYEQYF. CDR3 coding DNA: TGTGCCAGCAGTCAACTTAGCGTTTCCACCTACGAGCAGTACTTC.

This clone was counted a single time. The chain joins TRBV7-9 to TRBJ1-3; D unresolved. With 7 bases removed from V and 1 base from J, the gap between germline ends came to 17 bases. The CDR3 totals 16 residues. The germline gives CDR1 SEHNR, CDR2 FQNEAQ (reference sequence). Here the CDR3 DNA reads TGTGCCAGCACCGCATCACCGACCGGATCTGGAAACACCATATATTTT. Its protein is CASTASPTGSGNTIYF.

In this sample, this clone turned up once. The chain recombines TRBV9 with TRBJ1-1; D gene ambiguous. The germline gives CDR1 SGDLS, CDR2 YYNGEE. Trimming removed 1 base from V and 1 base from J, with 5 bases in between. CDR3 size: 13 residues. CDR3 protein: CASSVRENTEAFF. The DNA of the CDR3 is TGTGCCAGCAGCGTACGGGAGAACACTGAAGCTTTCTTT.

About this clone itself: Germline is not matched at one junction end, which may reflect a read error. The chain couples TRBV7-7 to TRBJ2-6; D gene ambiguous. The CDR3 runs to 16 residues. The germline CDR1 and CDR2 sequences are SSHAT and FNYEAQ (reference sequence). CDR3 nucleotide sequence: TGTGCTAGCAGCTTAAGCTTCGTCTCTGGGGCCAACGTCCTGACTTTC. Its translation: CASSLSFVSGANVLTF.

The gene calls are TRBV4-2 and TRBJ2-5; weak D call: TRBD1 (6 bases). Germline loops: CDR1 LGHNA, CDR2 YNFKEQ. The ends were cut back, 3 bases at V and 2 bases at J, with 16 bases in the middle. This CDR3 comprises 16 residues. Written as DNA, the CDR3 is TGTGCCAGCAGCCACCCAAGGGGGTCGGCACAAGAGACCCAGTACTTC. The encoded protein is CASSHPRGSAQETQYF.

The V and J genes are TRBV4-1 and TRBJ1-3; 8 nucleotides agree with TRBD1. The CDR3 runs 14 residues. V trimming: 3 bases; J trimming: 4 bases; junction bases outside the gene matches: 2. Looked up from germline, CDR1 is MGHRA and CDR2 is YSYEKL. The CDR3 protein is CASSHQGAGNTIYF. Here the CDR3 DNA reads TGCGCCAGCAGCCATCAGGGGGCAGGAAACACCATATATTTT.